What follows are 6 T cell receptor beta chains derived from one specimen sequenced in a study of vaccination and CD4 T cells after COVID-19 (dated by TCRdb to the early 2020s). These receptors' targets are unknown. To prepare the library, PCR was applied. The listed sequencing device is Illumina iSeq 100. DNA from cultured CD4+ T cells underwent TCR sequencing with the Oncomine TCR Beta short-read assay at the Johns Hopkins FTIC core. TCRdb reprocessed the public reads (quality trimming at Q25 with fastp, clone calling with MiXCR) and kept in-frame beta chains. Rows with a matching CDR3 protein are joined into one entry that keeps the most common DNA and genes. This sample lists about 21,000 distinct CDR3 sequences; 35% to 50% were detected once. The ten largest account for under 9.5% of the sample. In the paper's terms, the treatment or condition label means: approximately 11-day PBMC culture with coronavirus spike peptide pools or control peptides (ViraFEST assay).

Here the sequenced sample was CD4+ T cells from blood, cultured in vitro, taken after SARS-CoV-2 vaccination. All receptors derive from a human donor who had recovered from COVID-19.

The rearrangement links TRBV7-9 to TRBJ1-1, with TRBD1 as a possible D gene (6 bases). The CDR3 covers 14 residues. V dropped 4 bases and J dropped 1 base, with 10 bases sitting between them. Per germline, CDR1 SEHNR and CDR2 FQNEAQ (reference sequence). The CDR3 reads CASSWGGENTEAFF. CDR3 nucleotide sequence: TGTGCCAGCAGCTGGGGGGGCGAGAACACTGAAGCTTTCTTT.

The chain links TRBV27 to TRBJ2-7, with 7 bases identical to TRBD1. Trimming took 9 bases from V and 3 from J; bases not matched to a gene: 8. Germline V CDR1 and CDR2: MNHEY, SMNVEV (reference sequence). The CDR3 is 13 amino acids. In DNA, the CDR3 is TGTGCCAGTCGGGACAGCCTTTTCTACGAGCAGTACTTC. Residues: CASRDSLFYEQYF.

The chain links TRBV25-1 to TRBJ1-1; D is ambiguous. Germline CDR1 MGHDK, CDR2 SYGVNS. Deletions cut 5 bases from V and 6 bases from J, with 7 bases between. The CDR3 loop spans 11 amino acids. CDR3 DNA sequence: TGTGCCAGCAGTTACTGGGCTGAAGCTTTCTTT. Translating it yields CASSYWAEAFF.

J is TRBJ2-1 and V is TRBV27; 9 bases fit TRBD2. Germline V gene sequence: CDR1 MNHEY, CDR2 SMNVEV (reference sequence). The ends lost 6 bases at V and 4 bases at J; junction bases unmatched: 7. This CDR3 region has 15 residues. Here the CDR3 DNA reads TGTGCCAGCAGAATTAGCGGGAGAGAATACAATGAGCAGTTCTTC. Amino acid sequence: CASRISGREYNEQFF.

V and J are TRBV7-3 and TRBJ2-1; 7 positions match TRBD2. Germline CDR1 is SGHTA and CDR2 is FQGTGA. The CDR3 sequence is 15 residues long. The V and J ends lost 0 bases and 2 bases, in that order; junction bases with no gene match: 1. In nucleotides, the CDR3 is TGTGCCAGCAGCTTAACCGGGGGGACCTACAATGAGCAGTTCTTC. Its translation is CASSLTGGTYNEQFF.

This clonotype was detected a few times. This chain joins TRBV7-8 and TRBJ1-1, with a tentative D call TRBD1 (5 bases). There are 15 residues in the CDR3. Germline V gives CDR1 SGHVS, CDR2 FQNEAQ. V gave up 4 bases and J gave up 1 base, with 13 bases separating them. The CDR3 reads CASSSGTRGNTEAFF. The CDR3 region has the DNA TGTGCCAGCAGCTCGGGGACCCGAGGGAACACTGAAGCTTTCTTT.